The 4 T cell receptor beta chains given below trace back to one sample, sequenced in a study of a mutant IDH1 vaccine in newly diagnosed glioma. Time point meaning: week 23, last vaccination. Vaccination comprised doses that each held 300 ug of mutant IDH1 20-mer peptide, plus topical imiquimod. The data were produced by immunoSEQ multiplex PCR, yet TCRdb's version contains in-frame clones alone and is incomplete. The repertoire includes approximately 30,000 clones, 82% of them detected once, and approximately 15% sits in the top ten. No antigens are known for them. Sequenced material: PBMCs, taken from a glioma patient whose treatment included an IDH1 peptide vaccine. The origin of the receptors is a woman in her thirties with glioma.

This clone was observed a few times. The chain has TRBV30 and TRBJ1-1, with D possibly matching TRBD1 (5 bases). From germline, CDR1 is GTSNPN and CDR2 SVGIG (reference sequence). V lost 2 bases and J lost 8, with 15 bases in between. This CDR3 has 13 amino acids. CDR3 region: CAWSLGAGSEAFF. The DNA for the CDR3 is TGTGCCTGGAGTCTAGGGGCCGGGTCGGAAGCTTTCTTT.

The chain is built from TRBV6-1 and TRBJ2-3, with TRBD1 matching 7 bases. V shed 6 bases and J 2 bases; nucleotides not matched to a gene: 8. This CDR3 is 15 amino acids long. The germline gives CDR1 MNHNS, CDR2 SASEGT. This CDR3 reads CASRHRDRDTDTQYF. In DNA, the CDR3 is TGTGCCAGCAGGCACCGGGACAGAGACACAGATACGCAGTATTTT.

V and J are TRBV11-2 and TRBJ2-2; 9 bases line up with TRBD1. Germline CDR1 SGHAT, CDR2 FQNNGV. CDR3 length: 15 amino acids. The V gene end was trimmed by 8 bases and the J gene end by 12 bases; junction bases not matched to a gene: 16. The CDR3 DNA reads as TGTGCCAGCGGGCGAGCCGGGACAGGGCTTTTGAAGCTGTTTTTT. This translates into CASGRAGTGLLKLFF. The entire variable domain, with the rest obtained from reference TRBV11-2 and TRBJ2-2, is as follows: EAGVAQSPRYKIIEKRQSVAFWCNPISGHATLYWYQQILGQGPKLLIQFQNNGVVDDSQLPKDRFSAERLKGVDSTLKIQPAKLEDSAVYLCASGRAGTGLLKLFFGEGSRLTVL.

The rearrangement uses TRBV5-8 and TRBJ1-6; D gene uncertain. CDR3 length equals 13 residues. Trimming took off 3 bases at V and 8 bases at J, with 9 bases between the two ends. Germline-derived CDR1 and CDR2 are SGHTS and YDEGEE. The CDR3 DNA follows: TGTGCCAGCAGCTCAGCCGGGCATTCACCCCTCCACTTT. As protein: CASSSAGHSPLHF.